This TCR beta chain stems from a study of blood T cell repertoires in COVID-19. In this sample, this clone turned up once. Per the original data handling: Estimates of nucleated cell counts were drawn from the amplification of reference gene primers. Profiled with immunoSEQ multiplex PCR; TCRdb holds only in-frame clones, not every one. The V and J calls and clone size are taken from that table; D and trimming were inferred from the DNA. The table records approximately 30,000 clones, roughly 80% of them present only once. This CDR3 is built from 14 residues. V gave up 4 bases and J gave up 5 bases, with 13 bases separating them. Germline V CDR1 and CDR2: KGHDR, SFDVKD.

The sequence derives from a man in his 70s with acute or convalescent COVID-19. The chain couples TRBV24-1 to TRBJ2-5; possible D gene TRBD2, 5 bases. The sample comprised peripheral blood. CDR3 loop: CATSDYRTGETQYF. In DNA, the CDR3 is TGTGCCACCAGTGACTACCGGACGGGGGAGACCCAGTACTTC.